One sample yielded the 19 T cell receptor beta chains listed below, sequenced in a study of identical twins. TCRdb reprocessed the 5' RACE reads via MiXCR and lists one record per CDR3 protein. The sample lists some 630,000 distinct CDR3 sequences; just over 7% were seen once. These data also featured in a second study, about yellow fever vaccine responses in identical twins.

Specimen: PBMCs. Receptor source: a woman aged 18-29 years in good health.

This clonotype appeared a few times. A much larger clone sits a single nucleotide away, making a read error possible. The CDR3 spells CASSSLAGEWYNVQFF. CDR3 DNA sequence: TGCGCCAGCAGCTCACTAGCGGGAGAATGGTACAATGTGCAGTTCTTC. The gene calls are TRBV4-1 and TRBJ2-1, with 11 bases that match TRBD2. CDR3 length: 16 amino acids. The germline V gene encodes CDR1 MGHRA and CDR2 YSYEKL.

This clonotype was observed a handful of times. This chain uses TRBV7-9 with TRBJ2-6, with 8 positions matching TRBD1. The CDR3 is 16 residues long. The germline V gene encodes CDR1 SEHNR and CDR2 FQNEAQ (reference sequence). V was pared by 4 bases and J by 3 bases, with 5 bases of the junction left unmatched. CDR3 bases: TGTGCCAGCAGCTCCCAGGGGGCGCGTGGGGCCAACGTCCTGACTTTC. Amino acid sequence: CASSSQGARGANVLTF.

Many counts were recorded for this clonotype. The chain joins TRBV12-3 or TRBV12-4 to TRBJ1-5, with D uncertain. Trimming shortened V by 3 bases and J by 5 bases, and 5 bases separated the two germline ends. The CDR3 contains 12 residues. CDR3 coding DNA: TGTGCCAGCAGTTTGGCCCATCAGCCCCAGCATTTT. It encodes CASSLAHQPQHF.

V usage is TRBV4-1 and J usage is TRBJ2-5; D remains unclear. V shed 3 bases and J shed 4 bases, with 12 bases lying between them. The germline V gene encodes CDR1 MGHRA and CDR2 YSYEKL. This CDR3 comprises 14 residues. The CDR3 sequence: CASSQIQLVETQYF. As DNA, the CDR3 is TGCGCCAGCAGCCAGATCCAGCTAGTAGAGACCCAGTACTTC.

This clonotype was observed a handful of times. CDR3 sequence reads: CASSLSGSRDNEQFF. CDR3 sequence (DNA): TGCGCCAGCAGCTTGAGCGGGAGTAGGGACAATGAGCAGTTCTTC. The chain is built from TRBV5-1 and TRBJ2-1, with TRBD2 matching 8 bases. This CDR3 region has 15 residues. V trimming: 1 base; J trimming: 5 bases; junction bases outside the gene matches: 5. In germline, CDR1 is SGHRS, CDR2 YFSETQ. Combining the CDR3 with reference TRBV5-1 and TRBJ2-1 gives the whole variable domain KAGVTQTPRYLIKTRGQQVTLSCSPISGHRSVSWYQQTPGQGLQFLFEYFSETQRNKGNFPGRFSGRQFSNSRSEMNVSTLELGDSALYLCASSLSGSRDNEQFFGPGTRLTVL.

This clonotype has a handful of counts. J is TRBJ2-2 and V is TRBV6-5, with D perhaps TRBD1 (5 bases). The ends were cut back, 0 bases at V and 0 bases at J, with 11 bases in the middle. This CDR3 is built from 17 residues. Looked up from germline, CDR1 is MNHEY and CDR2 is SVGAGI. CDR3 protein: CASSYSVGQPNTGELFF. The CDR3 nucleotides are TGTGCCAGCAGTTACTCTGTGGGGCAGCCGAACACCGGGGAGCTGTTTTTT.

The chain has TRBV5-1 and TRBJ1-3, with D hard to call. The CDR3 extends over 16 amino acids. From germline, CDR1 is SGHRS and CDR2 YFSETQ. Trimming took off 0 bases at V and 0 bases at J, with 10 bases between the two ends. For the CDR3, the DNA is TGCGCCAGCAGCTTGGGGCAGACAACCTCTGGAAACACCATATATTTT. This encodes CASSLGQTTSGNTIYF.

This clonotype has ten or more counts. This rearrangement joins TRBV20-1 to TRBJ1-2; D remains ambiguous. Germline V lookup: CDR1 DFQATT, CDR2 SNEGSKA (reference sequence). V lost 0 bases and J 8 bases, leaving 7 bases between the germline ends. The CDR3 is 11 residues long. The CDR3 DNA reads as TGCAGTGCTAGAGATGGCGGAGGCTACACCTTC. It yields the protein CSARDGGGYTF.

In its sample, this clonotype was seen many times. The chain carries TRBV4-1 and TRBJ1-4; D is perhaps TRBD1 (6 bases). There are 14 residues in the CDR3. V lost 4 bases to trimming and J lost 5 bases, with 11 bases between them. Looked up from germline, CDR1 is MGHRA and CDR2 is YSYEKL. CDR3: CASSLTGVNEKLFF. In DNA, the CDR3 is TGCGCCAGCAGCCTGACAGGTGTGAATGAAAAACTGTTTTTT.

This chain links TRBV20-1 with TRBJ2-2, with TRBD2 identical over 9 bases. Germline trimming cut 4 bases from V and 8 bases from J; bases unmatched to any gene: 14. Germline lookup yields CDR1 DFQATT and CDR2 SNEGSKA (reference sequence). This CDR3 has 16 residues. CDR3 residues: CSATQVGGGASGELFF. CDR3 sequence (DNA): TGCAGTGCTACCCAAGTCGGCGGGGGGGCATCGGGGGAGCTGTTTTTT.

V is TRBV2 and J is TRBJ1-1; 7 positions match TRBD1. CDR3 size: 11 residues. CDR1 SNHLY and CDR2 FYNNEI come from the germline V gene. V dropped 8 bases and J dropped 13; count of bases not matched to a gene: 10. The chain's CDR3 is CASSRDRDGFF. CDR3 coding DNA: TGTGCCAGCTCCAGAGACAGGGACGGTTTCTTT.

In this sample, this clonotype turned up many times. The rearrangement joins TRBV5-1 to TRBJ2-2; 7 nucleotides line up with TRBD2. The length of the CDR3 is 15 residues. J gave up 2 bases and V 0 bases, and 1 base lay outside the gene matches. The germline V gene encodes CDR1 SGHRS and CDR2 YFSETQ. As DNA, the CDR3 is TGCGCCAGCAGCTTGGGGACTAGAAACACCGGGGAGCTGTTTTTT. Protein product: CASSLGTRNTGELFF. The full variable domain, in which reference TRBV5-1 and TRBJ2-2 provide the parts outside the CDR3, is KAGVTQTPRYLIKTRGQQVTLSCSPISGHRSVSWYQQTPGQGLQFLFEYFSETQRNKGNFPGRFSGRQFSNSRSEMNVSTLELGDSALYLCASSLGTRNTGELFFGEGSRLTVL.

The chain is built from TRBV10-3 and TRBJ1-2; no clear D. Germline CDR1 reads ENHRY; CDR2 reads SYGVKD. The CDR3 extends over 13 amino acids. With 2 bases removed from V and 5 bases from J, the gap between germline ends came to 9 bases. The CDR3 loop is CAISEDGEYGYTF. The CDR3 bases are TGTGCCATCAGTGAGGATGGGGAGTATGGCTACACCTTC.

The chain's CDR3 is CSAPAVARSLSPLHF. CDR3 DNA: TGCAGTGCTCCTGCAGTGGCCCGTTCCCTTTCACCCCTCCACTTT. The chain couples TRBV20-1 to TRBJ1-6; D unresolved. Trimming removed 5 bases at V and 9 bases at J, with 20 bases between. The germline CDR1 and CDR2 sequences are DFQATT and SNEGSKA (reference sequence). The CDR3 loop spans 15 amino acids.

The chain has TRBV19 and TRBJ2-1; 9 positions agree with TRBD2. Trimming at V came to 3 bases and at J to 7 bases, leaving 7 bases not matched to a gene. In germline, CDR1 is LNHDA, CDR2 SQIVND (reference sequence). CDR3 length: 15 amino acids. CDR3 in DNA: TGTGCCAGTAGTATGGCGGGGGGGCAAAGAAATGAGCAGTTCTTC. It codes for CASSMAGGQRNEQFF.

V is TRBV12-3 or TRBV12-4 and J is TRBJ2-5; 7 bases fit TRBD2. After removal of 5 bases from V and 0 bases from J, the junction contained 9 bases not matched to a gene. The CDR3 loop spans 16 amino acids. CDR3 protein: CASSPGRGVYQETQYF. CDR3 sequence (DNA): TGTGCCAGCAGTCCGGGTCGGGGGGTGTACCAAGAGACCCAGTACTTC.

The rearrangement links TRBV9 to TRBJ2-3; D perhaps matches TRBD1 (6 bases). The V gene's germline CDR1 is SGDLS and CDR2 YYNGEE. V was cut by 1 base and J by 7 bases, with 7 bases left in between. The CDR3 runs to 12 residues. The CDR3 here is CASSVRGNTQYF. CDR3 DNA: TGTGCCAGCAGCGTAAGGGGGAATACGCAGTATTTT. Based on the CDR3 plus reference TRBV9 and TRBJ2-3, the full variable domain is DSGVTQTPKHLITATGQRVTLRCSPRSGDLSVYWYQQSLDQGLQFLIQYYNGEERAKGNILERFSAQQFPDLHSELNLSSLELGDSALYFCASSVRGNTQYFGPGTRLTVL.

This clonotype was seen ten or more times. The genes are TRBV5-1 and TRBJ2-1; no clear D. The CDR3 extends over 13 amino acids. Germline CDR1 SGHRS, CDR2 YFSETQ. V shed 2 bases and J shed 7 bases, with 10 bases lying between them. The CDR3 region is CASSFDSSNEQFF. The CDR3 nucleotides are TGCGCCAGCAGCTTCGACTCGTCGAATGAGCAGTTCTTC.

This clonotype appeared many times. This chain uses TRBV24-1 with TRBJ2-1; D unresolved. V gave up 4 bases and J gave up 3 bases, with 6 bases separating them. Per the germline V gene, CDR1 is KGHDR and CDR2 is SFDVKD. The CDR3 contains 13 residues. CDR3 in amino acids: CATSEYNYNEQFF. The CDR3 DNA reads TGTGCCACCAGTGAGTATAACTACAATGAGCAGTTCTTC.